This T cell receptor (beta chain) emerged from a study of PD-L1 blockade in urothelial cancer. The CDR3 spans 12 residues. Germline CDR1 is MNHEY and CDR2 is SVGAGI. V shed 5 bases and J 6 bases; nucleotides not matched to a gene: 2. The repertoire was sequenced with immunoSEQ multiplex PCR; TCRdb's copy has only in-frame clones and lacks some. The sample records about 72,000 clones, 70% to 90% being singletons. Sample time point: pretreatment peripheral blood. The chain combines TRBV6-5 with TRBJ1-2; 8 positions agree with TRBD1. The sequence came from a man aged 60 to 75 with urothelial cancer. The material was PBMCs, obtained around atezolizumab (anti-PD-L1) treatment. CDR3 in amino acids: CASSRTGNGYTF. The CDR3 DNA is TGTGCCAGCAGTCGGACAGGGAATGGCTACACCTTC.